This TCR beta chain was sequenced during a study of tumor-infiltrating lymphocytes in localized non-small cell lung cancer. About the study: The cohort mixed smokers and never-smokers, several histologies, and some post-neoadjuvant-chemotherapy samples. From each patient, both tumor and uninvolved lung, non-adjacent to tumor, were sampled.

Using immunoSEQ multiplex PCR, the repertoire was profiled, and TCRdb retains in-frame clones only, with some absent. The data hold roughly 8,500 clones, with about two thirds observed a single time. This clonotype was obtained from a human donor with non-small cell lung cancer. Sample: uninvolved lung tissue not adjacent to the tumor.

CDR3 amino acids: CASSPRQSYEQYF. For the CDR3, the DNA is TGTGCCAGCAGCCCCAGACAGTCCTACGAGCAGTACTTC. V and J are TRBV11-2 and TRBJ2-7; D possibly corresponds to TRBD1 (5 bases). The CDR3 is made up of 13 amino acids. Between the trimmed V and J ends, which lost 5 bases and 1 base, there was a span of 9 bases. Looked up from germline, CDR1 is SGHAT and CDR2 is FQNNGV.